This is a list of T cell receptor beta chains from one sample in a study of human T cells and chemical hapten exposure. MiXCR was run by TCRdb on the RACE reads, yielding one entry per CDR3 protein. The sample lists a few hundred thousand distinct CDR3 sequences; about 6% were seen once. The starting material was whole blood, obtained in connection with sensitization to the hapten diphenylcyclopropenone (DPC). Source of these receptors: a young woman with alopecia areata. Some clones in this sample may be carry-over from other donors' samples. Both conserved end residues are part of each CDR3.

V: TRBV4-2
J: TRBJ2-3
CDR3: CASSQPGGRAPDTQYF

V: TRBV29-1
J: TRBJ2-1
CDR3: CSVTSGVSNEQFF

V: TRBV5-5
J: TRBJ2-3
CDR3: CASSVRAPSTDTQYF

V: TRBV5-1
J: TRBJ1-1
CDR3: CASTPFAAAHPNTEAFF

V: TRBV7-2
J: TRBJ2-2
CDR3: CASSPEGFANTGELFF

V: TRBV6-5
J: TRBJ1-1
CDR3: CASGVASDTEAFF

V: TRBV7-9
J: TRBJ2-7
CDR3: CASSPQQGVYEQYF

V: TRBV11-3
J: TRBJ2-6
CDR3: CARPSGANVLTF

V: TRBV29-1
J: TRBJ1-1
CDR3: CSVDSRDGIEAFF

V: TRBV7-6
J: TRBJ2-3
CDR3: CASSLGSGTLRGTQYF

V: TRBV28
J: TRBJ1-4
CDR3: CASSGSGQGSEKLFF

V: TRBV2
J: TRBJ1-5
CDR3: CASSESGAVGSQPQHF

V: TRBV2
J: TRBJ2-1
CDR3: CASSDSGGEYNEQFF

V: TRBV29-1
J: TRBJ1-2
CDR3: CSVEDRDRVYGYTF

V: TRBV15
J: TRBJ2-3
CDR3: CATSRDRLAGGSGTDTQYF

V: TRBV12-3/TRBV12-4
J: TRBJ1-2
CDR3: CASSFQPNYGYTF

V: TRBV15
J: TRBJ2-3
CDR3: CATSRVLNPDTQYF

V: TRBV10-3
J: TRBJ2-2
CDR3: CAISESAGGVRPGELFF

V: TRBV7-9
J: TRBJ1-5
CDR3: CASSLSHLKGTQPQHF

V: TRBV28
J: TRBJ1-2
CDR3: CASSRQGSIDGYTF

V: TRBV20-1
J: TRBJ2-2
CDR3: CSAPTRDTGELFF

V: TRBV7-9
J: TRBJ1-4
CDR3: CASTGPIATNEKLFF

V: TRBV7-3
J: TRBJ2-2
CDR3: CASSLNRENTGELFF

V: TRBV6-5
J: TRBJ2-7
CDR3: CASSYSSWGKGEQYF

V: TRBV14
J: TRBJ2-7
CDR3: CASSQGYAKPQYF

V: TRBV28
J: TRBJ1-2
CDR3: CASRRTSDRGGDYTF

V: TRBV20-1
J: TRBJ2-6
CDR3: CSAPKSLQGEAGANVLTF

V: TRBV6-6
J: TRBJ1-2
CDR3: CASSYRDRINYGYTF

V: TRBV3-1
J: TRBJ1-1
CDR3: CASSLGARDTEAFF

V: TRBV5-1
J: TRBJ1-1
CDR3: CASSLSWGIEAFF

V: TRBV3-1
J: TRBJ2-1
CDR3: CASSHRPRGMLNEQFF

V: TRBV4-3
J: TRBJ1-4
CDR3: CASSQDRATNEKLFF

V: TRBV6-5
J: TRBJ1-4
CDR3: CASSYLGKTGRNEKLFF

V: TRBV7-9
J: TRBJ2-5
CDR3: CASSPRDSYQETQYF

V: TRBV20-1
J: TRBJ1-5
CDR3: CSARDGEQGVLDGFNQPQHF